This T cell receptor (beta chain) was recovered during a study of identical twins. Study results and caveats: Within beta out-of-frame sequences, the excess sharing observed between twins was weaker. Analyses based on zero insertions could be partly confounded by invariant MAIT and iNKT cells.

A remark on this clonotype: The antigen remains unidentified.

This CDR3 is 13 amino acids long. Germline loops: CDR1 MNHEY, CDR2 SVGEGT. V was shortened by 6 bases and J by 11 bases, with 19 bases between the two germline ends. Everyone who gave samples was a healthy Caucasian. Each CDR3 protein is one row after TCRdb ran MiXCR on the 5' RACE reads. The table shows around 1.7 million distinct CDR3 sequences, with around 33% occurring only once. V is TRBV6-2 or TRBV6-3 and J is TRBJ2-5; a possible D gene is TRBD2 (5 bases). This TCR came from a newborn girl in good health. Input material: cord blood. CDR3 sequence (DNA): TGTGCCAGCAGCCCCGGGATAGCCGGTGAGCAGTACTTC. This encodes CASSPGIAGEQYF.